This T cell receptor beta chain appears in the sequencing data of a study of blood T cells in healthy people across ages. The people who gave samples were healthy Caucasians from Russia, aged about 6 to 100. The CDR3 covers 15 residues. V shed 1 base and J shed 6 bases, with 14 bases lying between them. The V gene's germline CDR1 is MGHRA and CDR2 YSYEKL. With respect to this clonotype: Antigen: not known.

A second PCR of 7 to 11 cycles used a sample-barcoded 5' primer and a J-beta primer mix. TCRdb redid the calling of the 5' RACE reads with MiXCR, one entry per CDR3 protein. The sample carries about 1.4 million distinct CDR3 sequences, approximately 59% recorded once. General observations from the study: The study lacked donor CMV status, which possibly confounded expanded clonotype changes.

The genes are TRBV4-1 and TRBJ2-3; no clear D gene. The TCR comes from a man in his late teens or twenties in good health. Sequenced: blood. In DNA form, the CDR3 reads TGCGCCAGCAGCCAAGTTGATGAAGCAAGGGATACGCAGTATTTT. This encodes CASSQVDEARDTQYF.